The present T cell receptor beta chain was sequenced within a study of cytomegalovirus exposure and HLA in healthy donors. Findings and caveats of the study: In the roughly 110 validation repertoires, approximately 94% of cluster scores exceeded 0, per a later analysis.

From germline, CDR1 is MNHEY and CDR2 SVGAGI. V lost 8 bases, J lost 5 bases, and 13 bases lay in between. The CDR3 is 13 amino acids. Concerning this clone: Its antigen is unknown.

Libraries were prepared by immunoSEQ multiplex PCR; TCRdb keeps only in-frame clonotypes and omits some of them. The profile shows roughly 70,000 clones, about 93% of them singletons. The J gene is TRBJ1-5, the V gene TRBV6-5; D possibly corresponds to TRBD1 (5 bases). Sequencing used PBMCs. The TCR was taken from a man younger than 35 in good health and CMV-seropositive. The CDR3 sequence: CASQGGEDQPQHF. The CDR3, as DNA: TGTGCCAGCCAGGGAGGGGAGGATCAGCCCCAGCATTTT.